The 18 T cell receptor beta chains below all came from one sample that was sequenced in a study of blood T cell repertoires in COVID-19. The table came from immunoSEQ multiplex PCR; TCRdb's copy has only in-frame clones and leaves some out. The sample gives tens of thousands of clones, approximately 83% of which show up once; approximately 5.7% is in the top ten. The specimen was peripheral blood. These TCRs come from a woman older than 75 with active or convalescent COVID-19.

For the CDR3, the DNA is TGTGCCAGCACCATCTCCTCCGGGACTAGCACCCCGTCGCAGTATTTT. This sequence encodes CASTISSGTSTPSQYF. The rearrangement uses TRBV7-9 and TRBJ2-3; 9 nucleotides agree with TRBD2. The CDR3 runs to 16 residues. Germline CDR1 is SEHNR and CDR2 is FQNEAQ (reference sequence). V was clipped by 7 bases and J by 10 bases; unmatched bases: 18.

This rearrangement joins TRBV5-1 to TRBJ2-5; 7 nucleotides line up with TRBD2. Germline V gene lookup returns CDR1 SGHRS and CDR2 YFSETQ. The CDR3 consists of 14 residues. Trimming at V came to 4 bases and at J to 4 bases, leaving 7 bases not matched to a gene. This chain's CDR3 is CASSLGGVVETQYF. The CDR3 DNA sequence: TGCGCCAGCAGCCTGGGGGGGGTTGTAGAGACCCAGTACTTC. Full variable domain (missing parts from reference TRBV5-1 and TRBJ2-5): KAGVTQTPRYLIKTRGQQVTLSCSPISGHRSVSWYQQTPGQGLQFLFEYFSETQRNKGNFPGRFSGRQFSNSRSEMNVSTLELGDSALYLCASSLGGVVETQYFGPGTRLLVL.

Comments on this clone: In the same sample, other DNA sequences code for this CDR3. The chain is built from TRBV9 and TRBJ2-2, with D unclear. The CDR3 totals 15 residues. CDR1 is SGDLS, CDR2 YYNGEE, per germline. V lost 6 bases and J lost 1, with 13 bases in between. The CDR3 coding sequence is TGTGCCAGCACGACAACCAGTGGGAACACCGGGGAGCTGTTTTTT. This encodes CASTTTSGNTGELFF.

This chain connects TRBV19 to TRBJ2-3; a weak D match, TRBD2 (5 bases). V was cut by 10 bases and J by 2 bases, with 19 bases left in between. Germline V lookup: CDR1 LNHDA, CDR2 SQIVND (reference sequence). The CDR3 runs to 15 residues. DNA for the CDR3: TGTGCCACCCGTGAGCGGAGCTTTTCCACAGATACGCAGTATTTT. This sequence encodes CATRERSFSTDTQYF.

This chain connects TRBV28 to TRBJ2-3, with a weak D call TRBD2 (5 bases). Germline CDR1 and CDR2: MDHEN and SYDVKM. This CDR3 spans 16 amino acids. Trimming removed 2 bases at V and 0 bases at J, with 12 bases between. The CDR3 loop is CASSLRAGFSTDTQYF. For the CDR3, the DNA is TGTGCCAGCAGTTTAAGGGCGGGCTTTAGCACAGATACGCAGTATTTT.

The J gene is TRBJ2-3, the V gene TRBV2; 7 nucleotides agree with TRBD2. The J segment lost 1 base and the V segment lost 7 bases, leaving 8 bases of the junction unmatched. CDR1 and CDR2 from the germline V gene are SNHLY and FYNNEI. The CDR3 consists of 15 residues. The DNA for the CDR3 is TGTGCCAGCAAACGGGACTACCAGGGCACAGATACGCAGTATTTT. This sequence encodes CASKRDYQGTDTQYF.

The chain combines TRBV11-2 with TRBJ1-5, with 8 bases identical to TRBD1. The CDR3 extends over 13 amino acids. The V and J ends lost 4 bases and 6 bases, in that order; junction bases with no gene match: 2. Looked up from germline, CDR1 is SGHAT and CDR2 is FQNNGV. CDR3 nucleotides: TGTGCCAGCAGCTCGACAGGGGTTCAGCCCCAGCATTTT. Translated: CASSSTGVQPQHF.

The chain links TRBV19 to TRBJ1-5, with 8 bases fitting TRBD1. The J segment lost 2 bases and the V segment lost 6 bases, leaving 9 bases of the junction unmatched. This CDR3 contains 16 residues. Germline CDR1 LNHDA, CDR2 SQIVND (reference sequence). Here the CDR3 DNA reads TGTGCCAGTAGCCTTCAGGGGGCTAATGGCAATCAGCCCCAGCATTTT. As protein: CASSLQGANGNQPQHF.

Worth noting for this clone: The same CDR3 can be traced to other DNA sequences in this sample. This chain joins TRBV5-4 and TRBJ1-4, with 9 bases that match TRBD1. Germline V gene data show CDR1 as SGHNT and CDR2 as YYREEE (reference sequence). After removal of 5 bases from V and 2 bases from J, the junction contained 4 bases not matched to a gene. This CDR3 has 15 amino acids. The CDR3 region has the DNA TGTGCCAGCAGTCTAGGACAGGGGACTAATGAAAAACTGTTTTTT. Its translation is CASSLGQGTNEKLFF. The variable domain in full, completed from reference TRBV5-4 and TRBJ1-4, reads ETGVTQSPTHLIKTRGQQVTLRCSSQSGHNTVSWYQQALGQGPQFIFQYYREEENGRGNFPPRFSGLQFPNYSSELNVNALELDDSALYLCASSLGQGTNEKLFFGSGTQLSVL.

The chain links TRBV5-4 to TRBJ2-5; 9 nucleotides agree with TRBD2. Per germline, CDR1 SGHNT and CDR2 YYREEE (reference sequence). CDR3 length equals 14 residues. Trimming cost V 4 bases and J 13 bases; bases outside gene matches: 14. The CDR3 DNA sequence: TGTGCCAGCAGCCCCGCTGGCGGGGGGGTCACTCCGTACTTC. Translated, it gives CASSPAGGGVTPYF.

In its sample, this clone is medium-sized. The rearrangement uses TRBV5-5 and TRBJ1-1, with unresolved D. V lost 1 base and J 3 bases, leaving 10 bases between the germline ends. This CDR3 comprises 14 residues. Germline V CDR1 and CDR2: SGHKS, YYEKEE (reference sequence). The CDR3 spells CASSLNSGYTEAFF. In DNA form, the CDR3 reads TGTGCCAGCAGCTTGAATAGTGGTTACACTGAAGCTTTCTTT.

V and J are TRBV5-1 and TRBJ1-1; no clear D gene. The V end lost 5 bases, the J end lost 1 base, and 6 bases lay between the germline ends. The germline V gene encodes CDR1 SGHRS and CDR2 YFSETQ. CDR3 length: 12 amino acids. As DNA, the CDR3 is TGCGCCAGCAGGAACACGAACACTGAAGCTTTCTTT. This sequence encodes CASRNTNTEAFF.

The genes are TRBV2 and TRBJ2-3, with D unclear. Deletions cut 4 bases from V and 2 bases from J, with 10 bases between. The CDR3 is made up of 14 amino acids. The germline V gene has CDR1 SNHLY and CDR2 FYNNEI. The CDR3 DNA reads TGTGCCAGCAGTGTGACACGTTCCACAGATACGCAGTATTTT. Translation gives CASSVTRSTDTQYF.

The genes are TRBV5-1 and TRBJ1-4, with TRBD1 matching over 8 bases. The junction had 6 bases not matched to a gene; V was cut back by 3 bases and J by 8 bases. Germline CDR1 and CDR2: SGHRS and YFSETQ. This CDR3 has 14 residues. The CDR3 spells CASSSQGDNEKLFF. DNA for the CDR3: TGCGCCAGCAGCTCACAGGGGGATAACGAAAAACTGTTTTTT.

The chain employs TRBV7-7 and TRBJ2-5; 7 nucleotides align to TRBD1. V lost 1 base, J lost 5 bases, and 4 bases stayed unmatched. CDR3 size: 14 residues. Germline values: CDR1 SSHAT, CDR2 FNYEAQ (reference sequence). The CDR3 loop is CASSLGQGMETQYF. DNA for the CDR3: TGTGCCAGCAGCTTAGGACAGGGTATGGAGACCCAGTACTTC.

In its sample, this clone was seen a few times. The V call is TRBV5-4, the J call TRBJ2-5; 7 nucleotides agree with TRBD2. The CDR3 sequence is 14 residues long. The V segment lost 6 bases and the J segment 2 bases; nucleotides outside the gene matches: 7. Per germline, CDR1 SGHNT and CDR2 YYREEE (reference sequence). The CDR3 nucleotides are TGTGCCAGCACCACTCTGGGGGGGCAAGAGACCCAGTACTTC. Protein: CASTTLGGQETQYF.

The chain uses TRBV7-2 and TRBJ2-1; 7 bases are shared with TRBD2. The CDR3 is made up of 15 amino acids. From germline, CDR1 is SGHTA and CDR2 FQGNSA. V trimming: 4 bases; J trimming: 6 bases; junction bases outside the gene matches: 9. The CDR3 loop reads CASSSSGRGVNEQFF. CDR3 nucleotides: TGTGCCAGCAGCTCTAGCGGTAGAGGGGTCAATGAGCAGTTCTTC.

The chain combines TRBV9 with TRBJ1-2, with 7 bases matching TRBD1. The CDR3 runs 14 residues. V shed 4 bases, J shed 3 bases, and the junction held 6 bases outside the gene matches. Looked up from germline, CDR1 is SGDLS and CDR2 is YYNGEE. CDR3 nucleotides: TGTGCCAGCAGCTCAGGGGGGCACGACTATGGCTACACCTTC. Translation gives CASSSGGHDYGYTF.